The clone carrying this T cell receptor beta chain showed up just a few times. The antigen is not known. This sample was included in a study of radiotherapy plus CTLA-4 blockade in lung cancer. General study points: Early clonal dynamics of blood T cells, together with interferon-beta, were reported as the best response predictor. Tumor-derived TCR clones expanded in blood after radiotherapy plus ipilimumab.

This CDR3 is built from 14 residues. Looked up from germline, CDR1 is SGHRS and CDR2 is YFSETQ. After removal of 5 bases from V and 1 base from J, the junction contained 2 bases not matched to a gene. This table comes from immunoSEQ multiplex PCR, and its TCRdb copy is limited to in-frame clones, with some not included. The sample yields 40,000 or so clones, more than 60% seen once. The sequenced sample was peripheral blood, obtained from a patient treated with radiotherapy plus ipilimumab. The sequence was obtained from a human donor with non-small cell lung cancer who had stable disease on radiotherapy plus ipilimumab. The chain uses TRBV5-1 and TRBJ1-1; TRBD1 matches at 10 bases. The CDR3: CASRGDRGNTEAFF. The CDR3 coding sequence is TGCGCCAGCAGAGGGGACAGGGGGAACACTGAAGCTTTCTTT.